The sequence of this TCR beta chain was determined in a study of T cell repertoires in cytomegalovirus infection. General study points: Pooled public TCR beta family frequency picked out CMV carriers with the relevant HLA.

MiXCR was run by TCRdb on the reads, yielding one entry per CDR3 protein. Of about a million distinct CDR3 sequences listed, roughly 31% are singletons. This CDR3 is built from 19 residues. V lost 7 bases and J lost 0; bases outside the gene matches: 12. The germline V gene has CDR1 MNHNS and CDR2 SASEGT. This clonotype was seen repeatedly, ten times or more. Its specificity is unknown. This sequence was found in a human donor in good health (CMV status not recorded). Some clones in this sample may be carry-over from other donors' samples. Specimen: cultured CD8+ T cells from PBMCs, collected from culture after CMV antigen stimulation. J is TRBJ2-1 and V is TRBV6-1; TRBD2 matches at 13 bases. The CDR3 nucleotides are TGTGCCAGCAAGGATCCGGGACTAGCGGGGAGCAGCTCCTACAATGAGCAGTTCTTC. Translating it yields CASKDPGLAGSSSYNEQFF.